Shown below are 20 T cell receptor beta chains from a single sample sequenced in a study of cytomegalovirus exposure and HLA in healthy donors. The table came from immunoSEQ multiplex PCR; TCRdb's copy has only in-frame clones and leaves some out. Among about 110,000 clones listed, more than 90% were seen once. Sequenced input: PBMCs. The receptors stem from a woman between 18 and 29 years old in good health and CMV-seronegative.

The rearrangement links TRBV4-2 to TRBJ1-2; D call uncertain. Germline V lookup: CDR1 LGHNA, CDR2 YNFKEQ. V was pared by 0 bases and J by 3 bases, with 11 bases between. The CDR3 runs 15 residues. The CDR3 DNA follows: TGTGCCAGCAGCCAAGAAGCTCGGGGATACTATGGCTACACCTTC. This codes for CASSQEARGYYGYTF.

CDR3 in amino acids: CASSPTGERPNTEAFF. The DNA of the CDR3 is TGTGCCAGCAGCCCGACAGGGGAGAGGCCGAACACTGAAGCTTTCTTT. The V and J genes are TRBV7-9 and TRBJ1-1; TRBD1 agrees at 8 bases. Germline lookup yields CDR1 SEHNR and CDR2 FQNEAQ (reference sequence). V lost 5 bases, J lost 1 base, and 9 bases stayed unmatched. This CDR3 comprises 16 residues.

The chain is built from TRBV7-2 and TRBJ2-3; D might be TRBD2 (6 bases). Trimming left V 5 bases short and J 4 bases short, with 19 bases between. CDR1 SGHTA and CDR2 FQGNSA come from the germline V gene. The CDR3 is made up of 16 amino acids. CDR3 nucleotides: TGTGCCAGCAGCGTAGGGGCCGGGGGTGGCGCAGATACGCAGTATTTT. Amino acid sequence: CASSVGAGGGADTQYF.

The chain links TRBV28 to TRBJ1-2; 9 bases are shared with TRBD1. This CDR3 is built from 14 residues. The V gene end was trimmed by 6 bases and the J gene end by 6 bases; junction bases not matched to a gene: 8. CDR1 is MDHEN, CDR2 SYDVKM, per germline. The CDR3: CASRPTGTGNGYTF. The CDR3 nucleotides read TGTGCCAGCAGGCCGACTGGGACAGGGAATGGCTACACCTTC.

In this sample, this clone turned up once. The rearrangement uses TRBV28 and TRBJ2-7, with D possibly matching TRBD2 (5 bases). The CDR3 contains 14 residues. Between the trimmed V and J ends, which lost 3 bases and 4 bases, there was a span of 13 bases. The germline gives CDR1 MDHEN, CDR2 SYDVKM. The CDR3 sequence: CASSFGRAPYEQYF. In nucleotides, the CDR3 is TGTGCCAGCAGTTTTGGGCGGGCCCCATACGAGCAGTACTTC.

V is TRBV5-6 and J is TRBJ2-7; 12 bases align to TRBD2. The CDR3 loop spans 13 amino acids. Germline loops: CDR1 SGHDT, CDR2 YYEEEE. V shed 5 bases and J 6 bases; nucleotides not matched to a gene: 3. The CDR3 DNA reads TGTGCCAGCAGGCTAGCGGGGGGGGGCGAGCAGTACTTC. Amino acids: CASRLAGGGEQYF. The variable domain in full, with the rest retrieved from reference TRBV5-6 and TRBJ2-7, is DAGVTQSPTHLIKTRGQQVTLRCSPKSGHDTVSWYQQALGQGPQFIFQYYEEEERQRGNFPDRFSGHQFPNYSSELNVNALLLGDSALYLCASRLAGGGEQYFGPGTRLTVT.

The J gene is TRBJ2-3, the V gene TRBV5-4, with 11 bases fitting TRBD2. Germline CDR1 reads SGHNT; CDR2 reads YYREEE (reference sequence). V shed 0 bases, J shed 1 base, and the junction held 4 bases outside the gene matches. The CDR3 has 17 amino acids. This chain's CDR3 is CASSLVVGLAGTDTQYF. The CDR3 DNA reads TGTGCCAGCAGCTTGGTTGTGGGACTAGCGGGCACAGATACGCAGTATTTT.

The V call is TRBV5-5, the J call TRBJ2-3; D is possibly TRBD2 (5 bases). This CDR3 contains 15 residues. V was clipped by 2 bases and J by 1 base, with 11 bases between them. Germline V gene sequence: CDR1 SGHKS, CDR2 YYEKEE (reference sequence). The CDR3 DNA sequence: TGTGCCAGCAGCTTTTTGTCGAGGGGCACAGATACGCAGTATTTT. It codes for CASSFLSRGTDTQYF.

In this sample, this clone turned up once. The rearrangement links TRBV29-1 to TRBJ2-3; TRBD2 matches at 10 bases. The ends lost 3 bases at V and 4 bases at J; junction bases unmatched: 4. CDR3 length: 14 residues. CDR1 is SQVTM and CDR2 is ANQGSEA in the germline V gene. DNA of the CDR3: TGCAGCGTTGATAGCGGGGGGTGGGCAGATACGCAGTATTTT. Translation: CSVDSGGWADTQYF.

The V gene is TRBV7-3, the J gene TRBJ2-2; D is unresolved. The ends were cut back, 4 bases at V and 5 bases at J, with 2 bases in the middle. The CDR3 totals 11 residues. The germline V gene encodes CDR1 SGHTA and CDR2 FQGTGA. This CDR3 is CASSSTGELFF. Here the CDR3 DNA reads TGTGCCAGCAGCTCAACCGGGGAGCTGTTTTTT.

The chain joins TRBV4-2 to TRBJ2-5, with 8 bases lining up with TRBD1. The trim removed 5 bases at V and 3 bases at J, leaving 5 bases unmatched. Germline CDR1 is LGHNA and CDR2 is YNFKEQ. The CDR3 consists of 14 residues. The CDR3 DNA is TGTGCCAGCAGCATCCCAGGGGGCAAAGAGACCCAGTACTTC. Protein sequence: CASSIPGGKETQYF.

The CDR3 loop is CASSLTSGGVTQFF. CDR3 sequence (DNA): TGTGCCAGCAGTTTAACTAGCGGGGGGGTTACTCAGTTCTTC. The rearrangement links TRBV28 to TRBJ2-1; TRBD2 matches 13 bases. This CDR3 has 14 amino acids. Trimming took 2 bases from V and 13 from J; bases not matched to a gene: 5. The V gene's germline CDR1 is MDHEN and CDR2 SYDVKM. Complete variable domain (other parts from reference TRBV28 and TRBJ2-1): DVKVTQSSRYLVKRTGEKVFLECVQDMDHENMFWYRQDPGLGLRLIYFSYDVKMKEKGDIPEGYSVSREKKERFSLILESASTNQTSMYLCASSLTSGGVTQFFGPGTRLTVL.

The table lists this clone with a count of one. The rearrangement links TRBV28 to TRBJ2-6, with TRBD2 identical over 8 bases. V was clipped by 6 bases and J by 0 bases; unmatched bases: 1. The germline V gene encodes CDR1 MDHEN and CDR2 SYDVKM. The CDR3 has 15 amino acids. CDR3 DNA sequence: TGTGCCAGCAGCCGGGGGGGCTCTGGGGCCAACGTCCTGACTTTC. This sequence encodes CASSRGGSGANVLTF.

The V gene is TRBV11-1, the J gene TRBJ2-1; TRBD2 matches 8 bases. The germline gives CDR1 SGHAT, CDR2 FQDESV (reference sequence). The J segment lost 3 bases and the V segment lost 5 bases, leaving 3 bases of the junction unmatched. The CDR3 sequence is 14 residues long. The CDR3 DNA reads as TGTGCCAGCAGCACCGGGACTAGCTACAATGAGCAGTTCTTC. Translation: CASSTGTSYNEQFF.

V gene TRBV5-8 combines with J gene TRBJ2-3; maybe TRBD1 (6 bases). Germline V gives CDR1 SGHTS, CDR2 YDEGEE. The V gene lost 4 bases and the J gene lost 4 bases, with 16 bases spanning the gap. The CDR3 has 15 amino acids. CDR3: CASSPDRRWADTQYF. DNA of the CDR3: TGTGCCAGCAGCCCGGACAGAAGGTGGGCAGATACGCAGTATTTT.

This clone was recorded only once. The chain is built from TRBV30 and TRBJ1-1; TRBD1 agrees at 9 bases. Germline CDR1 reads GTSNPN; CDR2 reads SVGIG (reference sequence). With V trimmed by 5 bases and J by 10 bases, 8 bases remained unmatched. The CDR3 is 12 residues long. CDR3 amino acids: CAWLGGGQGAFF. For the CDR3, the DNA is TGTGCCTGGTTGGGAGGGGGACAGGGAGCTTTCTTT. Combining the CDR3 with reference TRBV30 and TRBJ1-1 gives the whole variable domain SQTIHQWPATLVQPVGSPLSLECTVEGTSNPNLYWYRQAAGRGLQLLFYSVGIGQISSEVPQNLSASRPQDRQFILSSKKLLLSDSGFYLCAWLGGGQGAFFGQGTRLTVV.

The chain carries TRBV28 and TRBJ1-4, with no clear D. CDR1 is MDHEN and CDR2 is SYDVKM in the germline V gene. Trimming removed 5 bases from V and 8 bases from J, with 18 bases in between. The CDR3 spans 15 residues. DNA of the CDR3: TGTGCCAGCAGTCCTCTGTTCGGAGCTAGCGAAAAACTGTTTTTT. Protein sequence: CASSPLFGASEKLFF.

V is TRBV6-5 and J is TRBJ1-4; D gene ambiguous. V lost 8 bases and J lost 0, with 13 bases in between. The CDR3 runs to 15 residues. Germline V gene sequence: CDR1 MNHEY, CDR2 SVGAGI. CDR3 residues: CASGRRSATNEKLFF. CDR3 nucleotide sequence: TGTGCCAGCGGGAGAAGATCCGCAACTAATGAAAAACTGTTTTTT.

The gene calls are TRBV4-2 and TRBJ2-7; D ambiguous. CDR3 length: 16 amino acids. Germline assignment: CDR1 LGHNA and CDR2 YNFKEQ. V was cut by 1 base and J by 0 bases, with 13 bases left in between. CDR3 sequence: CASSQVLGSPSYEQYF. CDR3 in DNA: TGTGCCAGCAGCCAAGTTTTGGGCTCGCCCTCCTACGAGCAGTACTTC.

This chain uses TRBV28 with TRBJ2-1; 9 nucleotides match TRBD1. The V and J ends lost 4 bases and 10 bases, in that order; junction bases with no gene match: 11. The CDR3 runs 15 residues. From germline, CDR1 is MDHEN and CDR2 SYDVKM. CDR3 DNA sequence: TGTGCCAGCAGTTCCGGACAGGGGAGCCCCATGGAGCAGTTCTTC. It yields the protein CASSSGQGSPMEQFF.